The present T cell receptor (beta chain) was sequenced within a study of blood T cell repertoires in COVID-19. Across the study: Sample material is recorded as cDNA or gDNA derived from T cells, B-cell-depleted T cells, or PBMCs.

V was clipped by 6 bases and J by 2 bases, with 9 bases between them. The length of the CDR3 is 13 residues. The V gene's germline CDR1 is SGDLS and CDR2 YYNGEE. This clone was counted a single time. In the source study's methods: It was from reference gene primer amplification that nucleated cell counts were estimated. Here immunoSEQ multiplex PCR was the method, and the copy in TCRdb shows in-frame clones only, minus some. V and J calls and clone size are as listed in that table; D and trimming were resolved from the DNA. The data contain roughly 200,000 clones, approximately 86% of them singletons.

The sequencing sample was made of peripheral blood. The chain recombines TRBV9 with TRBJ1-3; D is undetermined. The receptor was derived from a man aged 18 to 30 with active or convalescent COVID-19. The CDR3 is CASTASPGNTIYF. The CDR3 region has the DNA TGTGCCAGCACCGCGTCCCCTGGAAACACCATATATTTT.